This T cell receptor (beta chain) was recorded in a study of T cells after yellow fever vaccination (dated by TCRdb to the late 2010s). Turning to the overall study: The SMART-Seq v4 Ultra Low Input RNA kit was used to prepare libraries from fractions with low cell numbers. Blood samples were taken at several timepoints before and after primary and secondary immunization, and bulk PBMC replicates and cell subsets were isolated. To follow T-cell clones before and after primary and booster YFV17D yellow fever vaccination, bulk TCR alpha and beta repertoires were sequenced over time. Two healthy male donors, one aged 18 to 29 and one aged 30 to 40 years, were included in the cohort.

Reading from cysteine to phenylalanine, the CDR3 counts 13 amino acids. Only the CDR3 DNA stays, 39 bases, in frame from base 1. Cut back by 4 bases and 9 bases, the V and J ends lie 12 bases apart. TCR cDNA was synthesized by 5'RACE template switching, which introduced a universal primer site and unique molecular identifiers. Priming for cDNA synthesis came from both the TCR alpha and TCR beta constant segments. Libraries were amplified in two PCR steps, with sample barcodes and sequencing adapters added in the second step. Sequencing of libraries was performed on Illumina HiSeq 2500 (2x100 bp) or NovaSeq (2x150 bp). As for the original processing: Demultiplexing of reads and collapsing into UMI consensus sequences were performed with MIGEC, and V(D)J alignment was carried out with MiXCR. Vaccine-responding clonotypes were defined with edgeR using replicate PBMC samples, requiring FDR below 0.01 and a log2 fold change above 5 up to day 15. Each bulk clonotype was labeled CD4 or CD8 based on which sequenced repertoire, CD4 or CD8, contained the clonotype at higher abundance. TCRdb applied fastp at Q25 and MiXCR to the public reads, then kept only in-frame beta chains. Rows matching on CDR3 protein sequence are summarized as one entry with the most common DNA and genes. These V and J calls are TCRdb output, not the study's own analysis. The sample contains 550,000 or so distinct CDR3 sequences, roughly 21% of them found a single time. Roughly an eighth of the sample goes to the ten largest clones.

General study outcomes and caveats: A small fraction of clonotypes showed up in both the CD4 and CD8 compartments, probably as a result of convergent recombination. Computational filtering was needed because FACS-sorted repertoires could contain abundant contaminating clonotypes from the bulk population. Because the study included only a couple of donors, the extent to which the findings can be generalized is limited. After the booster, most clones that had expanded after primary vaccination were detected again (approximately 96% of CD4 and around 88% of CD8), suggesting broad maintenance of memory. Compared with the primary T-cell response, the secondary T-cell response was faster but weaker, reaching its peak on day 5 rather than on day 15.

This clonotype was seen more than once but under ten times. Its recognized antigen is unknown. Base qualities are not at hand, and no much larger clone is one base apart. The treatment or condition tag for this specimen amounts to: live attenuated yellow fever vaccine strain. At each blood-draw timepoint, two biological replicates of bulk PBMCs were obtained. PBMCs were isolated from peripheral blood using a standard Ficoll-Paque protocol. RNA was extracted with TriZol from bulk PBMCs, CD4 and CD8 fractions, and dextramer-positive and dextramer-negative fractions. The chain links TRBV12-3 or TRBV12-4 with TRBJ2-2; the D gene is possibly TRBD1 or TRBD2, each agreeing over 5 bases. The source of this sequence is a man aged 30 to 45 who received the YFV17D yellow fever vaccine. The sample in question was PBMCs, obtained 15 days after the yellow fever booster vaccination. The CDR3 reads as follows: CASSSGRDRELFF. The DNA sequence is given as TGTGCCAGCAGTTCGGGACGGGATCGGGAGCTGTTTTTT.